Below, 10 T cell receptor beta chains from the same sample are listed, as sequenced in a study of T cell responses to AZD1222 COVID-19 vaccine. Generated by immunoSEQ multiplex PCR, the TCRdb table keeps only in-frame clones and is missing some. The table has about 180,000 clones, around nine tenths seen once; the top ten hold around 10%. The input for sequencing was peripheral blood, taken 28 days after the second AZD1222 dose. The receptor set was obtained from an adult who received the AZD1222 COVID-19 vaccine.

This rearrangement joins TRBV14 to TRBJ2-3; D gene unclear. Germline V gene data show CDR1 as SGHDN and CDR2 as FVKESK. V lost 3 bases and J lost 2, with 12 bases in between. The length of the CDR3 is 15 residues. The CDR3: CASSQWSVPTDTQYF. The CDR3 region has the DNA TGTGCCAGCAGCCAGTGGTCGGTCCCCACAGATACGCAGTATTTT.

The chain recombines TRBV4-1 with TRBJ1-2; D remains unclear. CDR3 size: 15 residues. Between the trimmed V and J ends, which lost 1 base and 4 bases, there was a span of 13 bases. Germline V lookup: CDR1 MGHRA, CDR2 YSYEKL. CDR3 DNA: TGCGCCAGCAGCCAAGCGCGGACGGCGCCCTATGGCTACACCTTC. Amino acid sequence: CASSQARTAPYGYTF.

The chain combines TRBV6-2 or TRBV6-3 with TRBJ1-2; 7 nucleotides agree with TRBD1. In germline, CDR1 is MNHEY, CDR2 SVGEGT. The V and J ends lost 2 bases and 3 bases, in that order; junction bases with no gene match: 12. CDR3 length: 17 residues. The CDR3 here is CASSYIRGQPNDYGYTF. The CDR3 nucleotides are TGTGCCAGCAGTTACATACGGGGACAGCCAAATGACTATGGCTACACCTTC.

The gene calls are TRBV9 and TRBJ2-1, with 9 nucleotides matching TRBD2. Trimming removed 4 bases from V and 2 bases from J; junction bases left unmatched: 4. CDR1 SGDLS and CDR2 YYNGEE come from the germline V gene. The CDR3 is made up of 15 amino acids. This CDR3 is CASSRPSGAYNEQFF. CDR3 in DNA: TGTGCCAGCAGCAGACCTAGCGGGGCCTACAATGAGCAGTTCTTC.

The chain employs TRBV29-1 and TRBJ1-4; no reliable D call. The V and J ends lost 3 bases and 4 bases respectively, with 3 bases between them. This CDR3 is 11 amino acids long. Germline V CDR1 and CDR2: SQVTM, ANQGSEA. CDR3: CSVDDNEKLFF. The CDR3 DNA sequence: TGCAGCGTTGATGATAATGAAAAACTGTTTTTT.

This clone appeared a few times. V usage is TRBV30 and J usage is TRBJ1-6; tentative D call: TRBD1 (5 bases). Germline V gives CDR1 GTSNPN, CDR2 SVGIG (reference sequence). V was cut by 0 bases and J by 4 bases, with 13 bases left in between. The CDR3 contains 16 residues. CDR3 sequence: CAWSVSGGRYNSPLHF. Here the CDR3 DNA reads TGTGCCTGGAGTGTAAGTGGGGGACGTTATAATTCACCCCTCCACTTT.

As to this clone: Additional DNA sequences in this sample encode the identical CDR3. J is TRBJ1-6 and V is TRBV12-3 or TRBV12-4; D gene unclear. V shed 3 bases and J shed 7 bases, with 4 bases lying between them. This CDR3 has 12 amino acids. This CDR3 reads CASSFRNSPLHF. CDR3 coding DNA: TGTGCCAGCAGTTTTCGCAATTCACCCCTCCACTTT.

The rearrangement links TRBV4-3 to TRBJ1-6, with TRBD1 as a possible D gene (6 bases). The CDR3 covers 16 residues. The V gene's germline CDR1 is LGHNA and CDR2 YSLEER. V was cut by 1 base and J by 9 bases, with 16 bases left in between. CDR3 amino acids: CASSQAIEGGGSPLHF. CDR3 bases: TGCGCCAGCAGCCAAGCCATCGAGGGGGGCGGTTCACCCCTCCACTTT.

The V and J genes are TRBV5-4 and TRBJ2-2, with D perhaps TRBD1 or TRBD2 (6 bases each). Trimming took off 5 bases at V and 6 bases at J, with 8 bases between the two ends. Germline V lookup: CDR1 SGHNT, CDR2 YYREEE (reference sequence). The CDR3 contains 12 residues. CDR3 sequence (DNA): TGTGCCAGCAGGAGGGGGGCCGGGGAGCTGTTTTTT. Translating gives CASRRGAGELFF.

This chain's CDR3 is CARSSPHGNTEAFF. The CDR3 DNA is TGTGCCAGAAGCTCCCCCCATGGGAACACTGAAGCTTTCTTT. The V and J genes are TRBV5-3 and TRBJ1-1, with D uncertain. TRBV5-3 is an ORF for which the function is uncertain. CDR3 size: 14 residues. V gave up 3 bases and J gave up 1 base, with 10 bases separating them.